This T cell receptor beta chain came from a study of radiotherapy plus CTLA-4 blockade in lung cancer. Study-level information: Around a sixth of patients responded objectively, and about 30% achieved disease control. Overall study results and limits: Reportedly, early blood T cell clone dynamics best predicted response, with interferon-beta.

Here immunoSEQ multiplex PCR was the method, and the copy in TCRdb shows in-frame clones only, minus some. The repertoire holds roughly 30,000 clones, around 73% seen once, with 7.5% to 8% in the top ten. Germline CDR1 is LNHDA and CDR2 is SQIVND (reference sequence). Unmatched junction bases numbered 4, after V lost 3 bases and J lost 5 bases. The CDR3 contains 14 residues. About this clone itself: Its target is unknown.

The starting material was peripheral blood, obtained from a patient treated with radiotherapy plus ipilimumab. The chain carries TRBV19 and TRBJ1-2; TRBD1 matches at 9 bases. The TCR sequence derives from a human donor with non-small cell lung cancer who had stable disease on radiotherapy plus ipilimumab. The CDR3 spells CASSIPGQGYGYTF. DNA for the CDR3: TGTGCCAGTAGTATTCCAGGACAGGGGTATGGCTACACCTTC.